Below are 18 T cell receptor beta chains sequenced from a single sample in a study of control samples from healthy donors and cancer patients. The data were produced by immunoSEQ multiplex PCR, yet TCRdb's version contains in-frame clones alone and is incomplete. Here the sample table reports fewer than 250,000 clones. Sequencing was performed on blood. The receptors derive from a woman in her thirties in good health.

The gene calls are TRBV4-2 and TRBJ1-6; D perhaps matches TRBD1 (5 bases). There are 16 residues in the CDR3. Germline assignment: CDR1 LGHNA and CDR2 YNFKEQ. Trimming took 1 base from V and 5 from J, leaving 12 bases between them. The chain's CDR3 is CASSQGRDGNNSPLHF. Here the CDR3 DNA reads TGTGCCAGCAGCCAAGGCCGGGACGGGAATAATTCACCCCTCCACTTT.

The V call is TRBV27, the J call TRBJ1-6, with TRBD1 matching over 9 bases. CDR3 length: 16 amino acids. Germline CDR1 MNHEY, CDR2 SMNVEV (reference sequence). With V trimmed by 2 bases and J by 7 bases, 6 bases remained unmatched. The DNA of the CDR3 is TGTGCCAGCAGTTTAAAGCCGACAGGGGGAAATTCACCCCTCCACTTT. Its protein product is CASSLKPTGGNSPLHF.

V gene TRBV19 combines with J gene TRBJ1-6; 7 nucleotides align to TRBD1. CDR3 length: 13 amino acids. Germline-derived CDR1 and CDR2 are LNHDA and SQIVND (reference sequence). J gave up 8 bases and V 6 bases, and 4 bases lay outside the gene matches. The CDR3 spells CASRGQVYSPLHF. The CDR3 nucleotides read TGTGCCAGTAGAGGACAGGTATATTCACCCCTCCACTTT.

CDR3 in DNA: TGTGCCAGCAGCCTACTGGATAGGGCCTGGACTGAAGCTTTCTTT. It codes for CASSLLDRAWTEAFF. The chain employs TRBV7-2 and TRBJ1-1, with D hard to call. This CDR3 has 15 residues. V was clipped by 5 bases and J by 5 bases, with 18 bases between them. Germline loops: CDR1 SGHTA, CDR2 FQGNSA.

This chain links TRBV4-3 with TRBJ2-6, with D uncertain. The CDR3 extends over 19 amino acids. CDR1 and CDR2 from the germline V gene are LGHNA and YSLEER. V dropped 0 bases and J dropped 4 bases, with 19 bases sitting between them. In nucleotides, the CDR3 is TGCGCCAGCAGCCAAGAGAAGGAATTTCCCGTGTTCGGGGCCAACGTCCTGACTTTC. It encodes CASSQEKEFPVFGANVLTF.

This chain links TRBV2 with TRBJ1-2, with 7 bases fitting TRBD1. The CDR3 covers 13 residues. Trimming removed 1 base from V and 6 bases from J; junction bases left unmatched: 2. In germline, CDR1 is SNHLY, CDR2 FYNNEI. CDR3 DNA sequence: TGTGCCAGCAGTGAAGGGACAGGCCATGGCTACACCTTC. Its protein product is CASSEGTGHGYTF.

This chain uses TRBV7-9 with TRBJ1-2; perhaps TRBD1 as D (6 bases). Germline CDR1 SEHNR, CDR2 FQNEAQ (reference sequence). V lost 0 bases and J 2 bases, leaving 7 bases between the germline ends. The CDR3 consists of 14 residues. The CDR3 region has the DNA TGTGCCAGCAGCTTAGCTACAGGGAACTATGGCTACACCTTC. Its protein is CASSLATGNYGYTF.

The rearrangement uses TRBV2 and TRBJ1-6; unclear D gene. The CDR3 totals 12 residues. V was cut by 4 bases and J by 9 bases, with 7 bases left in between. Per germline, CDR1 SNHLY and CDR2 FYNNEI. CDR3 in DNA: TGTGCCAGCAGTGGGACGAGTTCACCCCTCCACTTT. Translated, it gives CASSGTSSPLHF.

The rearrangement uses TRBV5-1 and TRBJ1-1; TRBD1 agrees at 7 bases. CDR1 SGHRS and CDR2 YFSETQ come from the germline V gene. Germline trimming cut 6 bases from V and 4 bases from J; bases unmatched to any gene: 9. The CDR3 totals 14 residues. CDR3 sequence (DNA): TGCGCCAGCACCCCGATGCCAGGGGGCACTGAAGCTTTCTTT. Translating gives CASTPMPGGTEAFF.

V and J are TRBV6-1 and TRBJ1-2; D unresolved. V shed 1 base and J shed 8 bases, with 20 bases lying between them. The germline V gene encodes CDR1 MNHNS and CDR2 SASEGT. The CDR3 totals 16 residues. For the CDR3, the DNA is TGTGCCAGCAGTGAAGGGATCCGCACCCCATCCCGGGGCTACACCTTC. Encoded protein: CASSEGIRTPSRGYTF.

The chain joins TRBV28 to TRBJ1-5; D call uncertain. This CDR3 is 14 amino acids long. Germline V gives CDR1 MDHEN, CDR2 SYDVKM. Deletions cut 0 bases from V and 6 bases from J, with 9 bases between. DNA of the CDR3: TGTGCCAGCAGTTTATGGGGGTTAGCTCAGCCCCAGCATTTT. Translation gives CASSLWGLAQPQHF.

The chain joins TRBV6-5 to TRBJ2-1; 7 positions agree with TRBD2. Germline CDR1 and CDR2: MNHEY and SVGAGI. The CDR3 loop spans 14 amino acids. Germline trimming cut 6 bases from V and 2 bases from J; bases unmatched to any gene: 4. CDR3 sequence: CASRTRGTYNEQFF. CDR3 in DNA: TGTGCCAGCAGGACGCGGGGGACCTACAATGAGCAGTTCTTC.

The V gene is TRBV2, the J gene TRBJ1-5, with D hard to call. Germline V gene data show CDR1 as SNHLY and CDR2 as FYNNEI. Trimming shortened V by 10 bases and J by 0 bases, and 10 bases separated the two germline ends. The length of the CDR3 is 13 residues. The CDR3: CATQKNSNQPQHF. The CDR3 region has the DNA TGTGCCACACAGAAAAATAGCAATCAGCCCCAGCATTTT.

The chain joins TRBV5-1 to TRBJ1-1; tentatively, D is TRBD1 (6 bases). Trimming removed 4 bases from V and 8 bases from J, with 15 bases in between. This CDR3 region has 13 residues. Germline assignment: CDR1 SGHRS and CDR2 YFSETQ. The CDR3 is CASSPRTVGEAFF. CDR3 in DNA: TGCGCCAGCAGCCCCCGGACAGTCGGGGAAGCTTTCTTT.

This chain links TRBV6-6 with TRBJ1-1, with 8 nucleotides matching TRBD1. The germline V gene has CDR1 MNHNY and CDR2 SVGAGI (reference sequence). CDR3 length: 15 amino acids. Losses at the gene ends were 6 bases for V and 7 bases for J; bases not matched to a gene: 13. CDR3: CASRRTGSLTGEAFF. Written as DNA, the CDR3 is TGTGCCAGCAGGAGGACAGGGTCCCTTACCGGTGAAGCTTTCTTT.

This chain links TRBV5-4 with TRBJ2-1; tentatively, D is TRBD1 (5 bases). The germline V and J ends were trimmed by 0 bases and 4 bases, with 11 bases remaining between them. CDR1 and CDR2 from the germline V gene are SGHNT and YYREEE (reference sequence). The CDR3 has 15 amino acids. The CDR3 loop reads CASSLARELYNEQFF. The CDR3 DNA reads TGTGCCAGCAGCTTGGCCAGGGAACTATACAATGAGCAGTTCTTC. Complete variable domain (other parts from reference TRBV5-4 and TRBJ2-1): ETGVTQSPTHLIKTRGQQVTLRCSSQSGHNTVSWYQQALGQGPQFIFQYYREEENGRGNFPPRFSGLQFPNYSSELNVNALELDDSALYLCASSLARELYNEQFFGPGTRLTVL.

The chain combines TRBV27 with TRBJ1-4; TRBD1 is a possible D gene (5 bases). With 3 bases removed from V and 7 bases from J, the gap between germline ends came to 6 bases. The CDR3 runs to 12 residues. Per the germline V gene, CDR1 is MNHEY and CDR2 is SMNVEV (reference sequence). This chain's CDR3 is CASSFTGEKLFF. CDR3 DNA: TGTGCCAGCAGTTTCACAGGTGAAAAACTGTTTTTT.

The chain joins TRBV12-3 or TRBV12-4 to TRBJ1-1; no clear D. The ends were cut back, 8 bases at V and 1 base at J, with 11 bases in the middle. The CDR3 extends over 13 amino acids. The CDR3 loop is CASGTYANTEAFF. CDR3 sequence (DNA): TGTGCCAGCGGAACATACGCGAACACTGAAGCTTTCTTT.